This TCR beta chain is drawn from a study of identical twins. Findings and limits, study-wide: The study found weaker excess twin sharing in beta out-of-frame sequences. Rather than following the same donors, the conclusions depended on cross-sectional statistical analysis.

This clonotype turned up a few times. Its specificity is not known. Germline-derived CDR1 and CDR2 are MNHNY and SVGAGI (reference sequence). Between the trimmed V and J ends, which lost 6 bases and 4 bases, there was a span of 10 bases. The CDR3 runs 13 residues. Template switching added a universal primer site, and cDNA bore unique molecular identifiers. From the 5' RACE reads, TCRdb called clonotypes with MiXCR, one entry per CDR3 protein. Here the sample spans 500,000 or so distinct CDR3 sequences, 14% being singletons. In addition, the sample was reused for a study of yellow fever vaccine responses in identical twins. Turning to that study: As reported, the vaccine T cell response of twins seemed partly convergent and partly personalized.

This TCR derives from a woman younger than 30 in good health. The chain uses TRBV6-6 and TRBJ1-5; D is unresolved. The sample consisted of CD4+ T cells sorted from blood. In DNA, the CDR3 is TGTGCCAGCAGCCGAGAACCAAATCAGCCCCAGCATTTT. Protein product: CASSREPNQPQHF.